This record covers a single TCR beta chain. Antigen: not known. A much larger clone differs from this one at a single base, so this may be a read error. This sample is drawn from a study of molecular identifiers for immune sequencing clone quantification. Across the whole study: In replicates, the authors split RNA from around 18,000 or 91,000 naive CD8 cells five ways and sequenced four.

This CDR3 spans 21 amino acids. Deletions cut 6 bases from V and 0 bases from J, with 27 bases between. Germline loops: CDR1 LNHDA, CDR2 SQIVND (reference sequence). Whole-study findings and limits: Over 97% of CMV-specific effector molecules, but under 1% of naive ones, were in clones above 20 copies. A shared barcode on identical TCR molecules could lead to underestimated sizes for highly expanded clones.

Previously described methods with listed TCR primers produced the bulk TCR libraries. From the PCR reads, TCRdb called clonotypes with MiXCR, one entry per CDR3 protein. The profile covers some 70,000 distinct CDR3 sequences, with around 18% appearing a single time and about 1.5% taken by the ten largest. V is TRBV19 and J is TRBJ1-6; tentative D call: TRBD1 (5 bases). This clonotype was obtained from a human donor in good health. Some libraries in this study had Jurkat cell RNA spiked in. Sequencing was carried out using naive CD8+ T cells from blood, with Jurkat cell RNA spiked in. The subset: FACS-sorted CD8+CD4-CCR7+CD45RA+ naive T cells. CDR3 amino acids: CASRPLGGGQQSSSYNSPLHF. CDR3 nucleotides: TGTGCCAGTAGGCCCTTGGGGGGAGGACAACAAAGCAGCTCCTATAATTCACCCCTCCACTTT.